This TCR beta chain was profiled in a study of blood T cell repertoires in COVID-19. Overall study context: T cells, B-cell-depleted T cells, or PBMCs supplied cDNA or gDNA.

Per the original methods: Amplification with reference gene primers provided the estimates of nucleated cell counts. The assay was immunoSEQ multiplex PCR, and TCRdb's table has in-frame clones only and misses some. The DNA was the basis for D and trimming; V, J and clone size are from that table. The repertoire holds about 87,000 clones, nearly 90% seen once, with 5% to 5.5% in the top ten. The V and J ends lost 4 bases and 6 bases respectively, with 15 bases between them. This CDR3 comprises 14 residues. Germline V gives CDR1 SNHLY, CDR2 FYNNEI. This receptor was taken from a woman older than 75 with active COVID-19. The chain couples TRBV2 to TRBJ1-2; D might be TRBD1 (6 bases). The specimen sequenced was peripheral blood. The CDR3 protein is CASSVSWNRDGYTF. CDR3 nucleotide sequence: TGTGCCAGCAGTGTAAGTTGGAACAGGGATGGCTACACCTTC.